This entry concerns a single T cell receptor beta chain. The record originates from a study of neoadjuvant anti-PD-1 for oral cavity cancer. TCRdb's table, derived via immunoSEQ multiplex PCR, lists solely in-frame clones and lacks some. Among about 14,000 clones listed, 60% to 80% were seen once. Time point meaning: after neoadjuvant nivolumab, at surgical resection. The CDR3 covers 14 residues. Trimming pared 7 bases from V and 3 bases from J, leaving 18 bases between. Germline CDR1 and CDR2: SQVTM and ANQGSEA. The chain employs TRBV29-1 and TRBJ1-1; D might be TRBD1 (6 bases). Sequencing was performed on PBMCs, taken after nivolumab (anti-PD-1) treatment. The clonotype was recovered from a person between 40 and 79 years old with oral cavity squamous cell carcinoma. This CDR3 reads CSAYYRDRDTEAFF. CDR3 nucleotides: TGCAGCGCATACTACAGGGATCGGGACACTGAAGCTTTCTTT. Using reference TRBV29-1 and TRBJ1-1 for the parts outside the CDR3, the full variable domain is SAVISQKPSRDICQRGTSLTIQCQVDSQVTMMFWYRQQPGQSLTLIATANQGSEATYESGFVIDKFPISRPNLTFSTLTVSNMSPEDSSIYLCSAYYRDRDTEAFFGQGTRLTVV.